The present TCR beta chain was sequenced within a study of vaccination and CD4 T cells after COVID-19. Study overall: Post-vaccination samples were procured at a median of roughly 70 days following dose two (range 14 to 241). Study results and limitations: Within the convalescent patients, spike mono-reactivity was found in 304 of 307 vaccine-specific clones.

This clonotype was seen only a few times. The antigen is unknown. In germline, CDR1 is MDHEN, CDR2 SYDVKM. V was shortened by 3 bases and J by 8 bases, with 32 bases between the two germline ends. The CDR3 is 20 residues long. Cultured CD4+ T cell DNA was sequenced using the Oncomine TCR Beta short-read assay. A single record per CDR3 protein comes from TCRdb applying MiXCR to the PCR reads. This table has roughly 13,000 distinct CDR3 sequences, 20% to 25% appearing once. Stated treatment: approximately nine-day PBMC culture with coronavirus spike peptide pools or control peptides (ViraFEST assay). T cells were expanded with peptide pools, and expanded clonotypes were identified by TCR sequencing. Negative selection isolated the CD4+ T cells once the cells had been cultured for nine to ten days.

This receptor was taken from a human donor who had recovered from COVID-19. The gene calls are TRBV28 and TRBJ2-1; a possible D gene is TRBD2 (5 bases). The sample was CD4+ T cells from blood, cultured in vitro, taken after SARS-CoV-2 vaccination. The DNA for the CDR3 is TGTGCCAGCAGTTTTCTCCCCGGACCGAGAAGGGAGATAAGTCCCTATGAGCAGTTCTTC. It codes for CASSFLPGPRREISPYEQFF. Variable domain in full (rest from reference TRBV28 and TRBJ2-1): DVKVTQSSRYLVKRTGEKVFLECVQDMDHENMFWYRQDPGLGLRLIYFSYDVKMKEKGDIPEGYSVSREKKERFSLILESASTNQTSMYLCASSFLPGPRREISPYEQFFGPGTRLTVL.